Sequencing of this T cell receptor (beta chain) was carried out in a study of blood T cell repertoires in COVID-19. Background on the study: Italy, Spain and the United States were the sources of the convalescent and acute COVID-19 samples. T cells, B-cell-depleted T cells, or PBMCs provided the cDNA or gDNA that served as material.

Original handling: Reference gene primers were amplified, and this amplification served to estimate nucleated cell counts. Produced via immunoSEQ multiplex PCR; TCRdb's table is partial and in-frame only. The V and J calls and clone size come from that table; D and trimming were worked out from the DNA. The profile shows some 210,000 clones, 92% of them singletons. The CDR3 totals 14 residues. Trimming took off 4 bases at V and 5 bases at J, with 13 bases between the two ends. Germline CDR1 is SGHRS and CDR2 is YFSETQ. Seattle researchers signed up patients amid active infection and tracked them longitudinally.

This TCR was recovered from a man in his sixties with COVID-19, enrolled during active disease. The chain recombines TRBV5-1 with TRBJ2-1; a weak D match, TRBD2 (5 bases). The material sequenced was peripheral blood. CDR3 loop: CASSESSSHNEQFF. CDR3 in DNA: TGCGCCAGCAGCGAAAGTTCTAGCCACAATGAGCAGTTCTTC. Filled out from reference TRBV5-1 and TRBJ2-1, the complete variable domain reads KAGVTQTPRYLIKTRGQQVTLSCSPISGHRSVSWYQQTPGQGLQFLFEYFSETQRNKGNFPGRFSGRQFSNSRSEMNVSTLELGDSALYLCASSESSSHNEQFFGPGTRLTVL.